The 18 T cell receptor beta chains presented below share a single source sample, sequenced in a study of shared clonotypes between healthy human individuals (TCRdb year 2020). Library creation used the immunoSEQ multiplex PCR assay. Entries here come from immuneACCESS through TCRdb and include only in-frame sequences with V and J called. Some clones fail to appear in such tables; in the studies checked, an unresolved V gene covers under half of the shortfall, and the cause of the remainder is unknown. In all, the sample holds under 2.5 million clones, and 85% to 95% of those were seen once. More than 0.35% of the sample is taken by the ten largest. The sample comprised naive CD4+ T cells from PBMCs. Per the publication, the cell subset or site label means: CD45RA+ positively selected. Source of these receptors: a man between 18 and 29 years old in good health. Some clones in this sample may be carry-over from other donors' samples.

The gene calls are TRBV28 and TRBJ1-2, with 7 bases matching TRBD1. Trimming cost V 8 bases and J 2 bases; bases outside gene matches: 14. This CDR3 contains 16 residues. Germline V gives CDR1 MDHEN, CDR2 SYDVKM. The CDR3 DNA follows: TGTGCCAGCGAAGGGGGCCGGACGGACGGAAACTATGGCTACACCTTC. It encodes CASEGGRTDGNYGYTF.

This rearrangement joins TRBV5-1 to TRBJ1-4, with 9 positions matching TRBD1. Germline CDR1 and CDR2: SGHRS and YFSETQ. The CDR3 is 15 residues long. V lost 4 bases to trimming and J lost 2 bases; unmatched junction nucleotides: 3. CDR3 bases: TGCGCCAGCAGCAGGACAGGGGACACTAATGAAAAACTGTTTTTT. Its translation is CASSRTGDTNEKLFF.

The V gene is TRBV7-3, the J gene TRBJ2-1; no clear D gene. Germline values: CDR1 SGHTA, CDR2 FQGTGA. The V end lost 5 bases, the J end lost 7 bases, and 18 bases lay between the germline ends. The CDR3 consists of 15 residues. This CDR3 is CASSAGREGANEQFF. The DNA of the CDR3 is TGTGCCAGCAGCGCCGGAAGGGAAGGAGCAAATGAGCAGTTCTTC.

The chain is built from TRBV9 and TRBJ1-3; D perhaps matches TRBD1 (6 bases). The CDR3 is 14 residues long. The germline V gene encodes CDR1 SGDLS and CDR2 YYNGEE. The ends were cut back, 4 bases at V and 2 bases at J, with 10 bases in the middle. This chain's CDR3 is CASSHTGTGNTIYF. Here the CDR3 DNA reads TGTGCCAGCAGCCATACAGGGACTGGAAACACCATATATTTT.

The chain is built from TRBV18 and TRBJ1-4; weak D call: TRBD1 (5 bases). The CDR3 loop spans 16 amino acids. The germline V gene encodes CDR1 KGHSH and CDR2 LQKENI. V lost 3 bases and J 7 bases, leaving 18 bases between the germline ends. CDR3 bases: TGTGCCAGCTCACCTTCGAGAGGGGAACTTGGTGAAAAACTGTTTTTT. Protein product: CASSPSRGELGEKLFF.

This clone was recorded a few times. The gene calls are TRBV4-3 and TRBJ2-2; tentatively, D is TRBD1 (6 bases). The CDR3 length is 15 residues. Germline V CDR1 and CDR2: LGHNA, YSLEER. Deletions cut 2 bases from V and 1 base from J, with 8 bases between. In DNA form, the CDR3 reads TGCGCCAGCAGCCAAATGACAGGGAACACCGGGGAGCTGTTTTTT. This gives the protein CASSQMTGNTGELFF.

The genes are TRBV12-1 and TRBJ2-7; the table's TRBD1 call for D was not verified on the DNA. TRBV12-1 is a listed pseudogene. The CDR3 length is 17 residues. Here the CDR3 DNA reads TGTGCCAGCAGCCAGCCGATCGAGACAGGGACGAACTACGAGCAGTACTTC. Translated, it gives CASSQPIETGTNYEQYF.

This clone was detected only once. The chain has TRBV6-1 and TRBJ2-5; no definite D call. There are 14 residues in the CDR3. Trimming left V 4 bases short and J 0 bases short, with 9 bases between. Per the germline V gene, CDR1 is MNHNS and CDR2 is SASEGT. In DNA form, the CDR3 reads TGTGCCAGCAGTGCCACCACGTACCAAGAGACCCAGTACTTC. It specifies CASSATTYQETQYF.

V usage is TRBV7-3 and J usage is TRBJ2-3, with 9 bases identical to TRBD2. Germline V gives CDR1 SGHTA, CDR2 FQGTGA. The CDR3 totals 18 residues. Trimming at V came to 5 bases and at J to 3 bases, leaving 15 bases not matched to a gene. The CDR3 DNA reads TGTGCCAGCAGCGAAATGTGGCTAGCGGGAAGGGGGACAGATACGCAGTATTTT. Amino acids: CASSEMWLAGRGTDTQYF.

The rearrangement joins TRBV28 to TRBJ2-7; D tentatively reads TRBD1 or TRBD2 (5 bases each). The CDR3 loop spans 15 amino acids. Trimming removed 4 bases from V and 2 bases from J, with 15 bases in between. The V gene's germline CDR1 is MDHEN and CDR2 SYDVKM. The CDR3, as DNA: TGTGCCAGCAGTTCAACCGGGACGGTTCCCTACGAGCAGTACTTC. Protein: CASSSTGTVPYEQYF. Using reference TRBV28 and TRBJ2-7 for the parts outside the CDR3, the full variable domain is DVKVTQSSRYLVKRTGEKVFLECVQDMDHENMFWYRQDPGLGLRLIYFSYDVKMKEKGDIPEGYSVSREKKERFSLILESASTNQTSMYLCASSSTGTVPYEQYFGPGTRLTVT.

Only a few counts were recorded for this clone. The rearrangement uses TRBV7-6 and TRBJ2-7, with 9 nucleotides matching TRBD1. Trimming at V came to 4 bases and at J to 3 bases, leaving 4 bases not matched to a gene. The CDR3 is made up of 14 amino acids. Germline V gene data show CDR1 as SGHVS and CDR2 as FNYEAQ. The DNA for the CDR3 is TGTGCCAGCAGCTGGGAGACAGGGGGCTACGAGCAGTACTTC. This gives the protein CASSWETGGYEQYF.

The chain uses TRBV7-3 and TRBJ1-2, with 11 positions matching TRBD1. With V trimmed by 4 bases and J by 7 bases, 2 bases remained unmatched. This CDR3 has 13 amino acids. Germline lookup yields CDR1 SGHTA and CDR2 FQGTGA. This CDR3 is CASSSGQGAGYTF. For the CDR3, the DNA is TGTGCCAGCAGCTCCGGACAGGGGGCTGGCTACACCTTC.

The rearrangement links TRBV5-1 to TRBJ1-2; no clear D. Germline V gives CDR1 SGHRS, CDR2 YFSETQ. The CDR3 is 17 residues long. The V end lost 2 bases, the J end lost 2 bases, and 19 bases lay between the germline ends. CDR3 DNA sequence: TGCGCCAGCAGCTTAGGTCCCGGGCTACCCCGGAACTATGGCTACACCTTC. It is translated as CASSLGPGLPRNYGYTF.

The V call is TRBV5-1, the J call TRBJ2-3; D may be TRBD2 (6 bases). The ends were cut back, 0 bases at V and 4 bases at J, with 18 bases in the middle. The CDR3 has 17 residues. Germline values: CDR1 SGHRS, CDR2 YFSETQ. Here the CDR3 reads CASSLEGSGGPPDTQYF. The CDR3 bases are TGCGCCAGCAGCTTGGAGGGTAGCGGAGGACCGCCAGATACGCAGTATTTT.

The gene calls are TRBV20-1 and TRBJ2-1; D gene unclear. The CDR3 contains 10 residues. Germline V lookup: CDR1 DFQATT, CDR2 SNEGSKA (reference sequence). V lost 7 bases and J 5 bases, leaving 6 bases between the germline ends. Here the CDR3 reads CSVSDNEQFF. The CDR3, as DNA: TGCAGTGTCTCGGACAATGAGCAGTTCTTC.

The chain uses TRBV19 and TRBJ2-3; possible D gene TRBD1, 6 bases. Per the germline V gene, CDR1 is LNHDA and CDR2 is SQIVND (reference sequence). The V and J ends lost 4 bases and 6 bases respectively, with 14 bases between them. This CDR3 has 14 amino acids. The CDR3, as DNA: TGTGCCAGTAGTACGACACTTCAGGGGGATACGCAGTATTTT. This gives the protein CASSTTLQGDTQYF.

This chain joins TRBV7-6 and TRBJ1-1, with 8 bases aligning to TRBD1. The CDR3 runs to 15 residues. Germline V gene lookup returns CDR1 SGHVS and CDR2 FNYEAQ. J was trimmed by 0 bases and V by 5 bases; bases with no gene match: 5. The CDR3 is CASSIRQGLNTEAFF. The CDR3 coding sequence is TGTGCCAGCAGCATTAGACAGGGGTTGAACACTGAAGCTTTCTTT.

Note on this clone: Other DNA variants within this sample encode the same CDR3. This chain joins TRBV5-1 and TRBJ2-5, with TRBD2 matching 9 bases. The junction had 6 bases not matched to a gene; V was cut back by 5 bases and J by 1 base. This CDR3 is built from 15 residues. Germline CDR1 is SGHRS and CDR2 is YFSETQ. Here the CDR3 reads CASSSSGTSQETQYF. The CDR3 nucleotides are TGCGCCAGCAGTTCTAGCGGGACTTCCCAAGAGACCCAGTACTTC.